The present T cell receptor (beta chain) was sequenced within a study of PD-L1 blockade in urothelial cancer. Generated by immunoSEQ multiplex PCR, the TCRdb table keeps only in-frame clones and is missing some. The sample shows 70,000 to 90,000 clones, 70% to 90% of them seen only once. Time point in this sample: pretreatment peripheral blood. The length of the CDR3 is 12 residues. Germline V gene lookup returns CDR1 SGHNT and CDR2 YENEEA. Trimming pared 1 base from V and 4 bases from J, leaving 4 bases between. This receptor was identified in a man aged 55-75 years with urothelial cancer. The starting material was PBMCs, obtained around atezolizumab (anti-PD-L1) treatment. The chain joins TRBV11-3 to TRBJ1-2, with D hard to call. DNA of the CDR3: TGTGCCAGCAGCTTAGGCAGCTATGGCTACACCTTC. Translated, it gives CASSLGSYGYTF.